These 26 T cell receptor beta chains were all obtained from the same sample, sequenced in a study of CD8 T cells in ankylosing spondylitis. TCRdb called the 5' RACE reads again in MiXCR, with one record for every CDR3 protein. The sample carries under 300,000 distinct CDR3 sequences, around 7.8% recorded once. Sequenced: blood, either unsorted or a sorted T cell fraction (not recorded which). Receptors originate from a male donor with ankylosing spondylitis or in good health (not recorded which).

This clonotype was seen many times. The V and J genes are TRBV7-2 and TRBJ2-3, with 8 nucleotides matching TRBD2. Trimming cost V 5 bases and J 5 bases; bases outside gene matches: 12. The CDR3 consists of 16 residues. CDR1 is SGHTA and CDR2 is FQGNSA in the germline V gene. The CDR3 region has the DNA TGTGCCAGCAGCCTTACACATGGACTAGCAGGAGATACGCAGTATTTT. It yields the protein CASSLTHGLAGDTQYF.

This clonotype came up many times. The rearrangement uses TRBV5-5 and TRBJ2-2; the D gene could be TRBD1 or TRBD2 (5 bases each). Germline V lookup: CDR1 SGHKS, CDR2 YYEKEE (reference sequence). Trimming took off 4 bases at V and 4 bases at J, with 14 bases between the two ends. The CDR3 consists of 15 residues. CDR3 region: CASSRGLDSTGELFF. CDR3 nucleotides: TGTGCCAGCAGCCGGGGCCTGGATTCCACCGGGGAGCTGTTTTTT.

The chain recombines TRBV7-2 with TRBJ1-3; 7 bases are a match to TRBD1. This CDR3 comprises 15 residues. Germline trimming cut 5 bases from V and 0 bases from J; bases unmatched to any gene: 4. Per the germline V gene, CDR1 is SGHTA and CDR2 is FQGNSA. This CDR3 is CASSPDRVSGNTIYF. The CDR3 coding sequence is TGTGCCAGCAGCCCTGACAGGGTCTCTGGAAACACCATATATTTT.

This clonotype was picked up many times. This chain links TRBV6-5 with TRBJ1-1; D is perhaps TRBD1 (5 bases). V lost 3 bases and J 14 bases, leaving 16 bases between the germline ends. The germline V gene encodes CDR1 MNHEY and CDR2 SVGAGI. The CDR3 length is 12 residues. Here the CDR3 DNA reads TGTGCCAGCAGTTATGGGGGAGAGAGGAGGTTCTTT. It encodes CASSYGGERRFF.

The V and J genes are TRBV3-1 and TRBJ2-1; 9 bases map to TRBD2. Per germline, CDR1 LGHDT and CDR2 YNNKEL (reference sequence). The J segment lost 2 bases and the V segment lost 5 bases, leaving 7 bases of the junction unmatched. This CDR3 contains 16 residues. The CDR3 sequence is CASSSPSGVAYNEQFF. The CDR3 DNA reads TGTGCCAGCAGCTCCCCTAGCGGGGTAGCCTACAATGAGCAGTTCTTC.

The chain has TRBV4-3 and TRBJ2-2; possible D gene TRBD1, 5 bases. V was pared by 4 bases and J by 3 bases, with 18 bases between. The germline gives CDR1 LGHNA, CDR2 YSLEER. The CDR3 sequence is 17 residues long. CDR3 region: CASSLSFRQIDTGELFF. CDR3 DNA: TGCGCCAGCAGCCTCAGTTTTCGACAGATTGACACCGGGGAGCTGTTTTTT.

This clonotype was detected many times. The J gene is TRBJ2-2, the V gene TRBV27; D gene uncertain. Trimming stripped 8 bases from V and 1 base from J, with 8 bases between. Germline lookup yields CDR1 MNHEY and CDR2 SMNVEV (reference sequence). CDR3 size: 13 residues. Here the CDR3 DNA reads TGTGCCAGCCTAGAGCAGAACACCGGGGAGCTGTTTTTT. Protein: CASLEQNTGELFF.

This clonotype was found many times. The J gene is TRBJ2-3, the V gene TRBV6-1, with D uncertain. CDR3 length: 13 amino acids. Trimming left V 8 bases short and J 2 bases short, with 11 bases between. The germline gives CDR1 MNHNS, CDR2 SASEGT. This chain's CDR3 is CASGRTNTDTQYF. The CDR3 DNA sequence: TGTGCCAGCGGCAGGACCAACACAGATACGCAGTATTTT.

V and J are TRBV10-1 and TRBJ2-5, with D unclear. Trimming pared 0 bases from V and 2 bases from J, leaving 7 bases between. This CDR3 has 14 amino acids. Germline CDR1 is WNHNN and CDR2 is SYGVQD (reference sequence). CDR3 sequence (DNA): TGCGCCAGCAGTGAGTCGAGGATTCAAGAGACCCAGTACTTC. This encodes CASSESRIQETQYF.

This clonotype occurred a few times. This sequence joins TRBV4-2 and TRBJ1-1; TRBD1 might be the D (5 bases). V was trimmed by 1 base and J by 0 bases, leaving 9 bases between them. Looked up from germline, CDR1 is LGHNA and CDR2 is YNFKEQ. This CDR3 is 15 amino acids long. CDR3 amino acids: CASSQVDSLNTEAFF. CDR3 in DNA: TGTGCCAGCAGCCAAGTAGACAGCTTGAACACTGAAGCTTTCTTT.

This clonotype was detected many times. The genes are TRBV19 and TRBJ2-4, with TRBD2 identical over 7 bases. Per the germline V gene, CDR1 is LNHDA and CDR2 is SQIVND (reference sequence). Trimming took 4 bases from V and 3 from J; bases not matched to a gene: 6. The CDR3 covers 15 residues. In nucleotides, the CDR3 is TGTGCCAGTAGTAGGCGCGGGAGAGACAAAAACATTCAGTACTTC. Translated: CASSRRGRDKNIQYF.

This clonotype was seen a handful of times. This chain joins TRBV6-1 and TRBJ2-1; D perhaps matches TRBD2 (5 bases). The CDR3 loop spans 15 amino acids. Trimming shortened V by 2 bases and J by 1 base, and 9 bases separated the two germline ends. Germline lookup yields CDR1 MNHNS and CDR2 SASEGT. CDR3 in DNA: TGTGCCAGCAGTGAAATTGAGCGGTCCTACAATGAGCAGTTCTTC. Translating gives CASSEIERSYNEQFF.

This clonotype was counted between two and nine times. The V and J genes are TRBV20-1 and TRBJ2-7; 12 nucleotides line up with TRBD2. The CDR3 length is 13 residues. The V segment lost 3 bases and the J segment 5 bases; nucleotides outside the gene matches: 2. Germline CDR1 DFQATT, CDR2 SNEGSKA (reference sequence). DNA of the CDR3: TGCAGTGCTAGCGGACTAGCGGGAAACGAGCAGTACTTC. Translated: CSASGLAGNEQYF.

There are many counts of this clonotype. The chain recombines TRBV20-1 with TRBJ2-3; a possible D gene is TRBD2 (6 bases). V dropped 0 bases and J dropped 6 bases, with 22 bases sitting between them. The V gene's germline CDR1 is DFQATT and CDR2 SNEGSKA (reference sequence). This CDR3 is built from 17 residues. CDR3 amino acids: CSARDVGGVSSVDTQYF. The CDR3 bases are TGCAGTGCTAGAGATGTCGGGGGAGTTTCGAGTGTGGATACGCAGTATTTT.

This clonotype was observed at least ten times. V usage is TRBV5-1 and J usage is TRBJ2-1; possible D gene TRBD2, 6 bases. Germline V gene lookup returns CDR1 SGHRS and CDR2 YFSETQ. The CDR3 is made up of 18 amino acids. V lost 1 base and J 1 base, leaving 18 bases between the germline ends. CDR3 sequence (DNA): TGCGCCAGCAGCTTGTATGGAGGACGGGAGAAGTCCTACAATGAGCAGTTCTTC. It encodes CASSLYGGREKSYNEQFF.

Many counts were recorded for this clonotype. The chain joins TRBV7-2 to TRBJ1-3, with D uncertain. The CDR3 length is 15 residues. Germline V gene sequence: CDR1 SGHTA, CDR2 FQGNSA. V dropped 2 bases and J dropped 0 bases, with 8 bases sitting between them. CDR3 protein: CASSLQASSGNTIYF. The CDR3 DNA is TGTGCCAGCAGCTTACAGGCCAGCTCTGGAAACACCATATATTTT.

This clonotype was observed at least ten times. The gene calls are TRBV3-1 and TRBJ2-5, with D hard to call. The V gene's germline CDR1 is LGHDT and CDR2 YNNKEL (reference sequence). Trimming stripped 3 bases from V and 5 bases from J, with 7 bases between. The CDR3 is 12 residues long. Written as DNA, the CDR3 is TGTGCCAGCAGCCATGACGGGGAGACCCAGTACTTC. Translating it yields CASSHDGETQYF.

Of note for this clonotype: One base away lies a much larger clone, so this may be a sequencing read error. The chain has TRBV10-3 and TRBJ2-5; 10 bases line up with TRBD1. CDR1 is ENHRY, CDR2 SYGVKD, per germline. The length of the CDR3 is 15 residues. CDR3 protein: CAITELGQGEETQYF. DNA of the CDR3: TGTGCCATCACTGAGCTCGGACAGGGGGAAGAGACCCAGTACTTC.

This clonotype was seen repeatedly, ten times or more. The gene calls are TRBV7-9 and TRBJ1-4; the D gene is possibly TRBD1 (5 bases). The germline CDR1 and CDR2 sequences are SEHNR and FQNEAQ (reference sequence). The CDR3 covers 16 residues. Trimming stripped 5 bases from V and 2 bases from J, with 15 bases between. The CDR3 region is CASSPGTQLTNEKLFF. For the CDR3, the DNA is TGTGCCAGCAGCCCCGGGACCCAGCTCACTAATGAAAAACTGTTTTTT.

This clonotype was seen a few times. This chain links TRBV7-9 with TRBJ2-2, with a tentative D call TRBD2 (6 bases). CDR3 size: 14 residues. Looked up from germline, CDR1 is SEHNR and CDR2 is FQNEAQ (reference sequence). The germline V and J ends were trimmed by 3 bases and 7 bases, with 12 bases remaining between them. The CDR3 here is CASSFLLANGELFF. CDR3 bases: TGTGCCAGCAGCTTTCTACTAGCAAACGGGGAGCTGTTTTTT. The full variable domain, rest sourced from reference TRBV7-9 and TRBJ2-2, is DTGVSQNPRHKITKRGQNVTFRCDPISEHNRLYWYRQTLGQGPEFLTYFQNEAQLEKSRLLSDRFSAERPKGSFSTLEIQRTEQGDSAMYLCASSFLLANGELFFGEGSRLTVL.

This clonotype was counted many times. The J gene is TRBJ2-3, the V gene TRBV12-3 or TRBV12-4; 9 bases match TRBD1. V shed 8 bases, J shed 6 bases, and the junction held 12 bases outside the gene matches. There are 15 residues in the CDR3. For the CDR3, the DNA is TGTGCCAGCGGCTACAGGGGGCGCGTAGGGGATACGCAGTATTTT. Translation gives CASGYRGRVGDTQYF.

This clonotype was picked up many times. The V gene is TRBV7-9, the J gene TRBJ1-5; 9 nucleotides agree with TRBD1. The CDR3 runs 12 residues. V lost 4 bases to trimming and J lost 13 bases; unmatched junction nucleotides: 5. Per the germline V gene, CDR1 is SEHNR and CDR2 is FQNEAQ (reference sequence). Written as DNA, the CDR3 is TGTGCCAGCAGCTCGGGACAGGGAACGCAGCATTTT. It translates to CASSSGQGTQHF.

This clonotype has a handful of counts. V gene TRBV20-1 combines with J gene TRBJ2-7; D perhaps matches TRBD1 (6 bases). Between the trimmed V and J ends, which lost 0 bases and 3 bases, there was a span of 9 bases. Germline CDR1 reads DFQATT; CDR2 reads SNEGSKA (reference sequence). The CDR3 totals 13 residues. CDR3 sequence reads: CSARDGTSYEQYF. In DNA form, the CDR3 reads TGCAGTGCTAGAGACGGGACAAGCTACGAGCAGTACTTC.

In its sample, this clonotype was seen many times. V gene TRBV7-2 combines with J gene TRBJ2-1; D is unresolved. Trimming cost V 1 base and J 2 bases, with 12 bases left between them. Looked up from germline, CDR1 is SGHTA and CDR2 is FQGNSA. The CDR3 sequence is 16 residues long. Here the CDR3 DNA reads TGTGCCAGCAGCTTAGGCCTACTCCTCGCCTACAATGAGCAGTTCTTC. Translated: CASSLGLLLAYNEQFF.

This clonotype was picked up many times. The chain has TRBV20-1 and TRBJ2-3; a possible D gene is TRBD2 (5 bases). Trimming stripped 6 bases from V and 2 bases from J, with 21 bases between. In germline, CDR1 is DFQATT, CDR2 SNEGSKA (reference sequence). The CDR3 length is 16 residues. CDR3 nucleotide sequence: TGCAGTGCCCGTCACCGTGGTAGCGCTTACACAGATACGCAGTATTTT. It specifies CSARHRGSAYTDTQYF.

Ten or more counts support this clonotype. This chain links TRBV7-9 with TRBJ1-5; D is unclear. The CDR3 is 13 residues long. Germline assignment: CDR1 SEHNR and CDR2 FQNEAQ (reference sequence). Trimming stripped 6 bases from V and 7 bases from J, with 13 bases between. The CDR3 DNA reads TGTGCCAGCAGTCTTTACCCTTGGCAGCCCCAGCATTTT. Translated, it gives CASSLYPWQPQHF. Combining the CDR3 with reference TRBV7-9 and TRBJ1-5 gives the whole variable domain DTGVSQNPRHKITKRGQNVTFRCDPISEHNRLYWYRQTLGQGPEFLTYFQNEAQLEKSRLLSDRFSAERPKGSFSTLEIQRTEQGDSAMYLCASSLYPWQPQHFGDGTRLSIL.